This TCR beta chain was sequenced in a study of blood T cell repertoires in COVID-19. Libraries were prepared by immunoSEQ multiplex PCR; TCRdb keeps only in-frame clonotypes and omits some of them. There are over 200,000 clones in the sample; roughly 85% occur only once, and around 19% lies in the top ten. V lost 3 bases and J 7 bases, leaving 18 bases between the germline ends. The CDR3 totals 15 residues. From germline, CDR1 is KGHSH and CDR2 LQKENI. This clone was counted once. What was sequenced was PBMCs or T cells enriched from blood (not recorded which). The V call is TRBV18, the J call TRBJ1-2; perhaps TRBD1 as D (5 bases). The clonotype comes from a man aged 35-49 years who had recovered from COVID-19. The CDR3 loop reads CASSPVRSGGFGYTF. DNA for the CDR3: TGTGCCAGCTCACCGGTCCGGAGTGGGGGGTTTGGCTACACCTTC.